This T cell receptor (beta chain) was sequenced for a study of Graves' ophthalmopathy and Graves' hyperthyroidism (dated by TCRdb to 2016 to 2019). Concerning the study at large: Stable hyperthyroidism was defined as no progression to ophthalmopathy within 18 months of follow-up. The study used signatures of the TCR beta repertoire to tell Graves' ophthalmopathy apart from Graves' hyperthyroidism and to predict which patients would progress to ophthalmopathy. In total, some 130 blood samples were TCR-sequenced: roughly 45 ophthalmopathy, over 70 hyperthyroidism and some 17 hyperthyroidism-to-ophthalmopathy patients. To explore V-J signatures that separate ophthalmopathy from hyperthyroidism, a discovery set of about 96 patients was enrolled, consisting of approximately 44 with ophthalmopathy and fewer than 60 with stable hyperthyroidism. For independent validation, a separate cohort was made up of 18 hyperthyroidism patients plus 17 patients who later progressed from hyperthyroidism to ophthalmopathy. In about six hyperthyroidism patients, T-cell repertoires of thyroid tissue and blood were compared. Once sampling was done, hyperthyroidism patients were given methimazole at a starting dose of 30 mg daily, while ophthalmopathy patients were given high-dose intravenous methylprednisolone. Overall results and qualifications from the work: Most expanded thyroid clonotypes with a frequency above 0.001 also appeared in blood, which suggests that blood repertoires may reflect the immune response in the thyroid. In cross-validation, the 13-signature model distinguished ophthalmopathy from stable hyperthyroidism with about 90% sensitivity and about 81% specificity, while in the test set the corresponding values were about 80% and 75%. No statistical method was used to set the sample size in advance, and the investigators knew which group each participant was assigned to. In validation, the model predicted ophthalmopathy progression with less than 71% sensitivity and 72.22% specificity; approximately 12 predicted patients were CT-confirmed with GO in a median of about 6.2 months.

For repertoire sequencing, TCR beta CDR3 regions were amplified from RNA transcripts. The first round was an RT-PCR using HTBI primers with the Qiagen OneStep RT-PCR kit, and this first round was followed by a second-round multiplex PCR, then size selection and purification. Libraries were sequenced on an Illumina HiSeq2000 using paired-end 100 bp reads. The paper's processing steps were these. SOAPnuke was used to process the reads, removing any read that contained adapters or uncalled bases, had a mean Phred below 15, or lacked an exact match to the constant primer or identifier. High-quality paired reads were merged with COPE v1.2.5. Unique nucleotide sequences were defined as clonotypes and aligned to IMGT TRB V, D and J references using MiTCR v1.1. Only V-J combinations with frequency above 0.0001 were analysed, covering 99.2% of repertoires. For each V-J combination, a TCR clonal expansion and chaos score was defined as F50 clonal expansion divided by the chaos observed in the TCRdist matrix. Welch's t-statistics and random forest were used to narrow the features down to more than 10 V-J combinations, which were then fed into a naive Bayes classifier. The similarity between thyroid and blood repertoires was quantified using the Morisita-Horn index. The public reads were run again by TCRdb, first through fastp at Q25 and then through MiXCR, and only productive beta chains were kept. Rows with a matching CDR3 protein are joined into one entry that keeps the most common DNA and genes. It is TCRdb's table, rather than the study itself, that gives the V and J calls and clone size. The sample table contains around 1.1 million distinct CDR3 sequences; only one count was recorded for approximately 35% of them. The ten largest make up around 10% of the sample.

This clonotype was detected a few times. The target of this receptor is not known. No per-base quality is available; no much larger clone lies one base away. V is pared back by 7 bases and J by 9 bases, with 24 bases lying between the germline termini. CDR3 length: 15 amino acids, cysteine to phenylalanine. Just CDR3 DNA is preserved here, 45 bases in frame from base 1. Hyperthyroidism patients were newly diagnosed, were aged 18 to 65 years, and had a disease duration under 2 months. Anyone with other autoimmune diseases, uncontrolled infections, pregnancy or lactation was excluded from the study. Clinical symptoms, serum thyroxine, TRAb, thyroid ultrasound and orbital computed tomography were used for diagnosis. Trizol reagent was used to extract the total RNA, and its quality was then checked on an Agilent 2100 Bioanalyzer.

This clonotype was sampled from an adult man with Graves' hyperthyroidism. What was sequenced was peripheral blood or thyroid tissue (not recorded which). The sequence joins TRBV12-3 or TRBV12-4 to TRBJ2-5; the D gene is perhaps TRBD1 or TRBD2, as each covers 6 bases. The DNA sequence is given as TGTGCCAGCACCCCGTCCCAGGGGCGGGGTGCGGCCCAGTACTTC. The translation is CASTPSQGRGAAQYF.